This TCR beta chain is drawn from a study of blood T cell repertoires in COVID-19. At the level of the study: Samples representing acute and convalescent COVID-19 were sourced from the United States, Italy and Spain. The cDNA or gDNA used as material had been derived from T cells, B-cell-depleted T cells, or PBMCs.

Under the authors' procedure: Nucleated cell counts were estimated from reference gene primer amplification. The table came from immunoSEQ multiplex PCR; TCRdb's copy has only in-frame clones and leaves some out. V, J and clone size are taken as reported in that table, and D and trimming were inferred from the DNA itself. The sample holds roughly 99,000 clones, around nine tenths seen once. The CDR3 covers 14 residues. Germline CDR1 SGHAT, CDR2 FQNNGV. V was cut by 5 bases and J by 0 bases, with 11 bases left in between. This clone was seen more than once but under ten times. The receptor was derived from a man aged 50-59 years with COVID-19, enrolled during active disease. The sample comprised peripheral blood. The rearrangement joins TRBV11-2 to TRBJ2-7; D is perhaps TRBD2 (6 bases). CDR3 protein: CASSRDWNSYEQYF. CDR3 in DNA: TGTGCCAGCAGCCGGGACTGGAACTCCTACGAGCAGTACTTC.